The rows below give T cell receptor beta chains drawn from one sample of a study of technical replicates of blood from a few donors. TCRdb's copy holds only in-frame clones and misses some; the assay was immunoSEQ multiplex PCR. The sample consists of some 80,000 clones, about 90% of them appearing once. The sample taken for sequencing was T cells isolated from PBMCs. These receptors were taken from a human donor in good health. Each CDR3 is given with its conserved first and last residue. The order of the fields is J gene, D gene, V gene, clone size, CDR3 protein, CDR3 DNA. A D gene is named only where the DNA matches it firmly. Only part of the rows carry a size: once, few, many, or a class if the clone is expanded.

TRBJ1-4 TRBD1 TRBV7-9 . CASSRGTGVFSLEKLFF TGTGCCAGCAGCCGCGGGACAGGTGTATTCTCCCTTGAAAAACTGTTTTTT
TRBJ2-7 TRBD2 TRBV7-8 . CASSQGLAGGLSYEQYF TGTGCCAGCAGCCAGGGACTAGCGGGGGGGCTCTCCTACGAGCAGTACTTC
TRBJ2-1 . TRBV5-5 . CASIRGGQFSYNEQFF TGTGCCAGCATCCGAGGGGGTCAGTTCTCCTACAATGAGCAGTTCTTC
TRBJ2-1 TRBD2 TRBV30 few CAWKLAGGPIEQFF TGTGCCTGGAAGTTAGCGGGGGGGCCGATTGAGCAGTTCTTC
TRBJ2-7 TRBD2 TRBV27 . CASSLTSGGYEQYF TGTGCCAGCAGTTTAACTAGCGGGGGCTACGAGCAGTACTTC
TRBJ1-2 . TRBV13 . CASSLVWFEYGYTF TGTGCCAGCAGCTTAGTTTGGTTTGAGTATGGCTACACCTTC
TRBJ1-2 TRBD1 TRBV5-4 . CASSLGKTTGLYGYTF TGTGCCAGCAGCTTGGGCAAAACGACAGGGCTCTATGGCTACACCTTC
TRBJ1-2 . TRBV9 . CASSDTGIYGYTF TGTGCCAGCAGTGATACAGGAATCTATGGCTACACCTTC
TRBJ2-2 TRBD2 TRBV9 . CASSGAGVGINTGELFF TGTGCCAGCAGCGGGGCGGGAGTGGGAATTAACACCGGGGAGCTGTTTTTT
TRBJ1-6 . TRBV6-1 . CASSEGRRGLTLNSPLHF TGTGCCAGCAGTGAGGGGAGACGAGGTCTAACTCTTAATTCACCCCTCCACTTT
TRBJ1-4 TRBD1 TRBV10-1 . CASSETTGGNEKLFF TGCGCCAGCAGTGAAACGACAGGGGGAAACGAAAAACTGTTTTTT
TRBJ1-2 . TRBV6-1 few CASSEFWTAAEGYGYTF TGTGCCAGCAGTGAATTTTGGACAGCGGCTGAAGGCTATGGCTACACCTTC
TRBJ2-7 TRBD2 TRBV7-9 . CASSRGLAGGSSSYEQYF TGTGCCAGCAGCCGAGGACTAGCGGGGGGGTCTAGCTCCTACGAGCAGTACTTC
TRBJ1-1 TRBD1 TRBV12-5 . CASGLVLRGQTEAFF TGTGCTAGTGGTTTGGTACTCAGGGGGCAGACTGAAGCTTTCTTT
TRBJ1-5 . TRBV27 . CASSFNGDQPQHF TGTGCCAGCAGTTTTAATGGAGATCAGCCCCAGCATTTT
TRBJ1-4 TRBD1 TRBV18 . CASSPGTGNEKLFF TGTGCCAGCTCACCCGGGACAGGCAATGAAAAACTGTTTTTT
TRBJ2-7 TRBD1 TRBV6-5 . CASSYSGQGYEQYF TGTGCCAGCAGTTACTCGGGACAGGGATACGAGCAGTACTTC
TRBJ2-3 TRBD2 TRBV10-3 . CATSLAGGPDTQYF TGTGCCACCTCGCTAGCGGGAGGGCCAGATACGCAGTATTTT
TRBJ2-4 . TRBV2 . CASSGRAVSYLLAKNIQYF TGTGCCAGCAGTGGGAGAGCCGTCTCATACCTTTTAGCCAAAAACATTCAGTACTTC
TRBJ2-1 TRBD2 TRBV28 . CARLSGSTYNEQFF TGTGCCAGACTGAGCGGGAGTACCTACAATGAGCAGTTCTTC
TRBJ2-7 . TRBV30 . CAWSVFDEQYF TGTGCCTGGAGTGTATTCGACGAGCAGTACTTC
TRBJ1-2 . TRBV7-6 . CASSLTSTGFGYTF TGTGCCAGCAGCTTAACATCAACAGGGTTTGGCTACACCTTC
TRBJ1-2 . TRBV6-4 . CASRSDSLGYGYTF TGTGCCAGCAGATCGGACAGTCTGGGCTATGGCTACACCTTC
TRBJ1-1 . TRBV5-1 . CASSYRGQQGRTEAFF TGCGCCAGCAGCTATCGGGGCCAACAGGGAAGGACTGAAGCTTTCTTT
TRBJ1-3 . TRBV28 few CASSLWSSGNTIYF TGTGCCAGCAGTTTGTGGAGCTCTGGAAACACCATATATTTT
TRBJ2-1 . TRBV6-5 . CASSLEGRDVDEQFF TGTGCCAGCAGCCTTGAGGGGCGGGATGTAGATGAGCAGTTCTTC
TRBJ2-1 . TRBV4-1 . CASSLRTSSYNEQFF TGCGCCAGCAGCCTCCGGACAAGCTCCTACAATGAGCAGTTCTTC
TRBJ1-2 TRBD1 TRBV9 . CASSSTGGHTF TGTGCCAGCAGCTCGACAGGGGGGCACACCTTC